This entry lists 8 T cell receptor beta chains sequenced from one sample in a study of blood T cell repertoires in COVID-19. TCRdb keeps only in-frame clones here, not all; method: immunoSEQ multiplex PCR. The sample includes hundreds of thousands of clones, about 83% seen only once; the top ten take 6% to 7%. Sequencing was performed on PBMCs or T cells enriched from blood (not recorded which). The receptors stem from a woman in her forties who had recovered from COVID-19.

A word on this clone: Different DNA sequences within this sample yield the same CDR3. CDR3 region: CSVGGPGEQYF. The CDR3 DNA follows: TGCAGCGTTGGGGGCCCCGGGGAGCAGTACTTC. J is TRBJ2-7 and V is TRBV29-1, with TRBD1 as a possible D gene (5 bases). Germline CDR1 reads SQVTM; CDR2 reads ANQGSEA. CDR3 length: 11 residues. With 4 bases removed from V and 7 bases from J, the gap between germline ends came to 11 bases.

The gene calls are TRBV9 and TRBJ1-2; D is ambiguous. The germline V gene has CDR1 SGDLS and CDR2 YYNGEE. The V end was cut by 4 bases, the J end by 8 bases, with 21 bases between. The CDR3 consists of 15 residues. The CDR3 DNA follows: TGTGCCAGCAGCAAAAGAGGAGGGTGGGAGGGAGGCTACACCTTC. It translates to CASSKRGGWEGGYTF.

About this clone: One end of the junction is discordant with germline, which a read error may explain. The CDR3 DNA follows: TGTGCCAGCAGCTTAACTACAGGGGCGAATCGGCCCCAGCATTTT. Its protein is CASSLTTGANRPQHF. The chain employs TRBV7-2 and TRBJ1-5; 7 bases are a match to TRBD1. The CDR3 extends over 15 amino acids. The germline gives CDR1 SGHTA, CDR2 FQGNSA.

V gene TRBV24-1 combines with J gene TRBJ2-1; 7 nucleotides align to TRBD1. The CDR3 sequence is 15 residues long. Unmatched junction bases numbered 8, after V lost 4 bases and J lost 6 bases. Per germline, CDR1 KGHDR and CDR2 SFDVKD. The CDR3 DNA reads as TGTGCCACCAGTGACCGGACAGGTATTAGCAATGAGCAGTTCTTC. It specifies CATSDRTGISNEQFF.

V usage is TRBV30 and J usage is TRBJ2-1, with D tentatively TRBD1 (5 bases). Trimming removed 8 bases at V and 1 base at J, with 9 bases between. Germline V CDR1 and CDR2: GTSNPN, SVGIG (reference sequence). CDR3 size: 12 residues. The CDR3 loop reads CAVTGSYNEQFF. The CDR3 bases are TGTGCCGTAACAGGTTCCTACAATGAGCAGTTCTTC.

The chain joins TRBV6-5 to TRBJ1-1, with TRBD1 matching 7 bases. Germline CDR1 is MNHEY and CDR2 is SVGAGI. This CDR3 contains 14 residues. V trimming: 8 bases; J trimming: 6 bases; junction bases outside the gene matches: 12. CDR3 protein: CASGIRQGNAEAFF. Written as DNA, the CDR3 is TGTGCCAGCGGTATACGACAGGGTAACGCTGAAGCTTTCTTT.

V is TRBV25-1 and J is TRBJ2-1; 13 bases match TRBD2. This CDR3 has 17 residues. CDR1 is MGHDK, CDR2 SYGVNS, per germline. J was trimmed by 6 bases and V by 2 bases; bases with no gene match: 7. In DNA form, the CDR3 reads TGTGCCAGCAGTGAACTTGGACTAGCGGGAGACCTCAATGAGCAGTTCTTC. It specifies CASSELGLAGDLNEQFF.

There are a few counts of this clone. The same CDR3 is also encoded by other DNA sequences in this sample. V gene TRBV28 combines with J gene TRBJ1-3; maybe TRBD1 (5 bases). The V end lost 5 bases, the J end lost 1 base, and 12 bases lay between the germline ends. Per germline, CDR1 MDHEN and CDR2 SYDVKM. The CDR3 length is 15 residues. CDR3 region: CASSPPRGSGNTIYF. The DNA of the CDR3 is TGTGCCAGCAGTCCCCCCCGGGGGTCTGGAAACACCATATATTTT.